This T cell receptor (beta chain) originates from a study of cytomegalovirus exposure and HLA in healthy donors. Notes on the study in general: While the bulk of TCR sequences proved rare, some public TCRs turned up in many donors. Cytomegalovirus status was reportedly diagnosed by the classifier with high sensitivity and specificity.

As for this clone: Its antigen remains unknown.

The PCR made use of 60 Vbeta and 13 Jbeta primers. TCRdb's table, derived via immunoSEQ multiplex PCR, lists solely in-frame clones and lacks some. The sample lists under 200,000 clones; approximately 71% were seen once. Trimming pared 6 bases from V and 1 base from J, leaving 22 bases between. CDR1 is MDHEN and CDR2 is SYDVKM in the germline V gene. The CDR3 is made up of 17 amino acids. Specimen: PBMCs. The rearrangement uses TRBV28 and TRBJ2-7; D gene uncertain. The source is a woman in her forties in good health and CMV-seropositive. The CDR3 sequence: CASSPVETMLISYEQYF. The CDR3 nucleotides read TGTGCCAGCAGCCCCGTGGAGACCATGCTTATTTCCTACGAGCAGTACTTC.